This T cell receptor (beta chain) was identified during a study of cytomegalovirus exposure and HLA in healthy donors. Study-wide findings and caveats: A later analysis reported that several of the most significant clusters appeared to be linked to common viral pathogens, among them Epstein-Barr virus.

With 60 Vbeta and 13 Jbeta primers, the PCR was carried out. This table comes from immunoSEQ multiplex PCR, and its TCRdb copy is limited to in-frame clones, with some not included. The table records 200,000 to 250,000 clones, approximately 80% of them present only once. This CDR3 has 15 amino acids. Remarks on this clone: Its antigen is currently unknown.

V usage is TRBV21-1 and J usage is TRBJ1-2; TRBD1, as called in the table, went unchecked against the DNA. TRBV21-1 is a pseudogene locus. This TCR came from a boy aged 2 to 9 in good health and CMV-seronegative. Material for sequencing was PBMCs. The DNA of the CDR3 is TGTGCCAGCAGCACTAGGGACAGGGAAAACTATGGCTACACCTTC. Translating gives CASSTRDRENYGYTF.